This entry concerns a single TCR beta chain. In the original analysis: Amplification with reference gene primers provided the estimates of nucleated cell counts. Clones were sequenced by immunoSEQ multiplex PCR, and TCRdb holds only the in-frame ones, with some missing. The V and J calls and clone size were taken over from that table, and D and trimming were inferred from the DNA. In the table there are about 250,000 clones, around 90% of which are singletons. The data are from a study of blood T cell repertoires in COVID-19. The overall study: Acute and convalescent COVID-19 specimens originated in the United States, Italy and Spain. PBMCs, B-cell-depleted T cells, or T cells were the source of the cDNA or gDNA that made up the material.

V lost 4 bases to trimming and J lost 0 bases; unmatched junction nucleotides: 8. Germline lookup yields CDR1 SGDLS and CDR2 YYNGEE. The CDR3 consists of 18 residues. This chain connects TRBV9 to TRBJ2-2; 11 bases line up with TRBD2. This receptor was identified in a woman aged 40 to 55 who had recovered from COVID-19. The sequencing sample was made of peripheral blood. In DNA form, the CDR3 reads TGTGCCAGCAGCCCCAGACTAGCGGGAAGCGCGAACACCGGGGAGCTGTTTTTT. It is translated as CASSPRLAGSANTGELFF.